Listed here are 10 T cell receptor beta chains from one sample, sequenced in a study of glioma-infiltrating T cells after dendritic cell vaccination. The table came from immunoSEQ multiplex PCR; TCRdb's copy has only in-frame clones and leaves some out. The sample has about 76,000 clones, about nine tenths seen once; the top ten hold around 2.3%. As for time point: after dendritic cell vaccination, including at tumor progression/relapse. Sample: blood, taken after dendritic cell vaccination. Source of these receptors: a human donor with glioblastoma.

This chain connects TRBV11-2 to TRBJ2-3, with TRBD2 matching 8 bases. CDR3 length equals 16 residues. The trim removed 5 bases at V and 5 bases at J, leaving 12 bases unmatched. Germline CDR1 SGHAT, CDR2 FQNNGV. The CDR3 loop reads CASSDRRERGRDTQYF. The CDR3, as DNA: TGTGCCAGCAGCGACCGCCGCGAGCGGGGGAGAGATACGCAGTATTTT.

This clone has a handful of counts. V is TRBV5-1 and J is TRBJ1-6; tentatively, D is TRBD1 (6 bases). This CDR3 spans 13 amino acids. The V end was cut by 0 bases, the J end by 8 bases, with 6 bases between. Per germline, CDR1 SGHRS and CDR2 YFSETQ. DNA of the CDR3: TGCGCCAGCAGCTTGGGACAGGATTCACCCCTCCACTTT. Translating gives CASSLGQDSPLHF.

The genes are TRBV10-1 and TRBJ2-2; 8 bases match TRBD1. The germline CDR1 and CDR2 sequences are WNHNN and SYGVQD (reference sequence). The CDR3 runs to 13 residues. V dropped 5 bases and J dropped 7; count of bases not matched to a gene: 3. CDR3 sequence: CASSLTGGGELFF. In DNA, the CDR3 is TGCGCCAGCAGTTTAACAGGGGGCGGGGAGCTGTTTTTT.

The chain uses TRBV5-6 and TRBJ2-4; no clear D. The germline gives CDR1 SGHDT, CDR2 YYEEEE. V was cut by 2 bases and J by 7 bases, with 7 bases left in between. This CDR3 is built from 12 residues. The CDR3 sequence is CASSLYGNIQYF. The CDR3 nucleotides are TGTGCCAGCAGCTTATACGGGAACATTCAGTACTTC.

This clone has only a few counts. The J gene is TRBJ1-3, the V gene TRBV2; D call uncertain. Germline loops: CDR1 SNHLY, CDR2 FYNNEI. The CDR3 is 14 residues long. The V and J ends lost 6 bases and 0 bases respectively, with 9 bases between them. CDR3 in DNA: TGTGCCAGCAGAGCCGTGTACTCTGGAAACACCATATATTTT. Translating gives CASRAVYSGNTIYF.

V and J are TRBV5-1 and TRBJ2-7; 9 bases match TRBD1. The ends lost 4 bases at V and 4 bases at J; junction bases unmatched: 9. Germline V gene lookup returns CDR1 SGHRS and CDR2 YFSETQ. The CDR3 contains 15 residues. The CDR3 DNA reads TGCGCCAGCAGCCCCGCGCCGGGACAGGGTTACGAGCAGTACTTC. It is translated as CASSPAPGQGYEQYF.

The chain has TRBV5-1 and TRBJ1-3, with D possibly TRBD1 on 6 matching bases. V was trimmed by 4 bases and J by 0 bases, leaving 11 bases between them. The length of the CDR3 is 15 residues. Germline V gene data show CDR1 as SGHRS and CDR2 as YFSETQ. In DNA, the CDR3 is TGCGCCAGCAGCCCCACAGGGTTCTCTGGAAACACCATATATTTT. This sequence encodes CASSPTGFSGNTIYF.

The J gene is TRBJ2-5, the V gene TRBV15, with 11 bases matching TRBD2. The assigned J gene may be wrong: the sequence end matches TRBJ2-7 better. Germline lookup yields CDR1 LNHNV and CDR2 YYDKDF (reference sequence). This CDR3 is built from 15 residues. The CDR3 protein is CATSREGLAEYEQYF. The CDR3 DNA reads TGTGCCACCAGCAGAGAGGGACTAGCGGAGTACGAGCAGTACTTC.

The chain uses TRBV7-3 and TRBJ2-7, with TRBD2 identical over 9 bases. The J segment lost 7 bases and the V segment lost 4 bases, leaving 17 bases of the junction unmatched. Germline lookup yields CDR1 SGHTA and CDR2 FQGTGA. The CDR3 is 17 residues long. CDR3 loop: CASSSLGIAGALGEQYF. DNA of the CDR3: TGTGCCAGCAGCTCCCTGGGGATAGCGGGGGCCTTGGGGGAGCAGTACTTC.

The V and J genes are TRBV28 and TRBJ1-2, with TRBD1 matching 8 bases. CDR1 MDHEN and CDR2 SYDVKM come from the germline V gene. Trimming removed 2 bases from V and 6 bases from J; junction bases left unmatched: 5. The CDR3 covers 14 residues. The CDR3 sequence is CASSLRTGWDGYTF. The CDR3 DNA reads TGTGCCAGCAGTTTACGGACAGGGTGGGATGGCTACACCTTC.